This is a list of T cell receptor beta chains from one sample in a study of blood T cell repertoires in COVID-19. Clones were read by immunoSEQ multiplex PCR, and TCRdb kept only the in-frame ones, dropping some. Counted here are 150,000 to 200,000 clones, just over 85% occurring once; the ten biggest clones make up roughly 8.6%. Material: PBMCs or T cells enriched from blood (not recorded which). The receptors derive from a woman younger than 30 who had recovered from COVID-19. The CDR3 runs from the conserved cysteine through the conserved F or W. Each record gives: CDR3 protein, J gene, V gene, CDR3 length.

CDR3aa: CASSPGRGSDEQFF
j_gene: TRBJ2-1
v_gene: TRBV9
len: 14

CDR3aa: CASSLIASSPSPIQYF
j_gene: TRBJ2-4
v_gene: TRBV28
len: 16

CDR3aa: CASSQGTSYEQYF
j_gene: TRBJ2-7
v_gene: TRBV11-2
len: 13

CDR3aa: CSVEERQGKYEQYF
j_gene: TRBJ2-7
v_gene: TRBV29-1
len: 14

CDR3aa: CASSMTPTYNSPLHF
j_gene: TRBJ1-6
v_gene: TRBV7-2
len: 15

CDR3aa: CASSSRGGWDEQYF
j_gene: TRBJ2-7
v_gene: TRBV9
len: 14

CDR3aa: CASRALGLAGDLSYNEQFF
j_gene: TRBJ2-1
v_gene: TRBV27
len: 19

CDR3aa: CASSLEGATYGYTF
j_gene: TRBJ1-2
v_gene: TRBV11-2
len: 14

CDR3aa: CASSPDTMSGKLFF
j_gene: TRBJ1-4
v_gene: TRBV6-5
len: 14

CDR3aa: CASSYWSRDRGYEQYF
j_gene: TRBJ2-7
v_gene: TRBV6-5
len: 16

CDR3aa: CASSLDGYEQYF
j_gene: TRBJ2-7
v_gene: TRBV5-1
len: 12

CDR3aa: CSVRGGGTEAFF
j_gene: TRBJ1-1
v_gene: TRBV29-1
len: 12

CDR3aa: CASMRQGYNSPLHF
j_gene: TRBJ1-6
v_gene: TRBV6-5
len: 14

CDR3aa: CATADGQIYNEQFF
j_gene: TRBJ2-1
v_gene: TRBV7-2
len: 14

CDR3aa: CASNIAGGTDTQYF
j_gene: TRBJ2-3
v_gene: TRBV9
len: 14

CDR3aa: CASIGHGNTEAFF
j_gene: TRBJ1-1
v_gene: TRBV28
len: 13

CDR3aa: CAWSVSNSGNTIYF
j_gene: TRBJ1-3
v_gene: TRBV30
len: 14

CDR3aa: CASSLGTGGGKLFF
j_gene: TRBJ1-4
v_gene: TRBV7-2
len: 14

CDR3aa: CASMVSTGTYEQYF
j_gene: TRBJ2-7
v_gene: TRBV28
len: 14

CDR3aa: CASSSERTSGGTQYF
j_gene: TRBJ2-3
v_gene: TRBV18
len: 15

CDR3aa: CASSQRGFNEQFF
j_gene: TRBJ2-1
v_gene: TRBV3-1/TRBV3-2
len: 13

CDR3aa: CASSYSGQIYEQYF
j_gene: TRBJ2-7
v_gene: TRBV6-5
len: 14

CDR3aa: CASSQDGTGHEAFF
j_gene: TRBJ1-1
v_gene: TRBV4-2
len: 14

CDR3aa: CASSPQGTGVPPDTQYF
j_gene: TRBJ2-3
v_gene: TRBV27
len: 17

CDR3aa: CASRSTGVRTEAFF
j_gene: TRBJ1-1
v_gene: TRBV28
len: 14

CDR3aa: CAISESMFEHYTF
j_gene: TRBJ1-2
v_gene: TRBV10-3
len: 13

CDR3aa: CASSWGRAEQYF
j_gene: TRBJ2-7
v_gene: TRBV5-1
len: 12

CDR3aa: CASSSHTKNTEAFF
j_gene: TRBJ1-1
v_gene: TRBV5-1
len: 14

CDR3aa: CASSLDGGSYNEQFF
j_gene: TRBJ2-1
v_gene: TRBV5-1
len: 15

CDR3aa: CASSFRSSYNEQFF
j_gene: TRBJ2-1
v_gene: TRBV19
len: 14

CDR3aa: CASSAGEQFF
j_gene: TRBJ2-1
v_gene: TRBV2
len: 10

CDR3aa: CASSQEAYYGQLYGYTF
j_gene: TRBJ1-2
v_gene: TRBV3-1/TRBV3-2
len: 17

CDR3aa: CASSWLSEGDEQFF
j_gene: TRBJ2-1
v_gene: TRBV6-2/TRBV6-3
len: 14

CDR3aa: CASSPRDRANYGYTF
j_gene: TRBJ1-2
v_gene: TRBV7-2
len: 15